These 28 T cell receptor beta chains share one sample of origin, sequenced in a study of blood T cell repertoires in COVID-19. The assay was immunoSEQ multiplex PCR, and TCRdb's table has in-frame clones only and misses some. The sample lists around 150,000 clones, approximately 80% occurring once. Sequenced sample: peripheral blood. All receptors derive from a woman aged 45-59 years with acute or convalescent COVID-19.

The chain recombines TRBV21-1 with TRBJ2-7; the table names TRBD1, a call not compared with the DNA. TRBV21-1 is an annotated pseudogene. The length of the CDR3 is 15 residues. The CDR3 loop reads CARERQSRCSYEQYF. CDR3 bases: TGTGCCAGAGAACGACAGTCGCGGTGTTCCTACGAGCAGTACTTC.

This clone was recorded once. The chain joins TRBV6-1 to TRBJ1-2; no firm D call. Germline CDR1 and CDR2: MNHNS and SASEGT. V lost 2 bases and J 4 bases, leaving 11 bases between the germline ends. The CDR3 covers 14 residues. In DNA, the CDR3 is TGTGCCAGCAGTGAACCGGGGTTGGCCTATGGCTACACCTTC. Protein sequence: CASSEPGLAYGYTF.

The chain is built from TRBV9 and TRBJ1-4; no definite D call. The CDR3 sequence is 13 residues long. Between the trimmed V and J ends, which lost 3 bases and 4 bases, there was a span of 7 bases. The germline CDR1 and CDR2 sequences are SGDLS and YYNGEE. The CDR3 sequence is CASSGPGNEKLFF. In DNA form, the CDR3 reads TGTGCCAGCAGCGGCCCGGGTAATGAAAAACTGTTTTTT.

The chain recombines TRBV6-6 with TRBJ2-1, with D possibly matching TRBD2 (6 bases). Germline V gives CDR1 MNHNY, CDR2 SVGAGI (reference sequence). The CDR3 is 16 amino acids. V shed 5 bases and J shed 6 bases, with 20 bases lying between them. DNA of the CDR3: TGTGCCAGCAGTCGAATTGGGACTCCCGAACGCAATGAGCAGTTCTTC. It encodes CASSRIGTPERNEQFF.

V usage is TRBV20-1 and J usage is TRBJ2-1, with 7 bases fitting TRBD1. Trimming took 3 bases from V and 0 from J; bases not matched to a gene: 8. This CDR3 comprises 16 residues. Germline V lookup: CDR1 DFQATT, CDR2 SNEGSKA (reference sequence). In nucleotides, the CDR3 is TGCAGTGCTAGTACCCAGCGACAGGGCTCCTACAATGAGCAGTTCTTC. Residues: CSASTQRQGSYNEQFF.

The chain is built from TRBV7-2 and TRBJ2-2; 10 bases agree with TRBD1. CDR1 SGHTA and CDR2 FQGNSA come from the germline V gene. The V gene end was trimmed by 3 bases and the J gene end by 3 bases; junction bases not matched to a gene: 4. The CDR3 covers 16 residues. This CDR3 is CASSFFGQGDTGELFF. The CDR3, as DNA: TGTGCCAGCAGCTTTTTTGGACAGGGGGACACCGGGGAGCTGTTTTTT.

A few counts support this clone. The CDR3 region has the DNA TGTGCCAGCAGCTCGGACAGGGTCGCAGATACGCAGTATTTT. Protein: CASSSDRVADTQYF. The chain couples TRBV7-9 to TRBJ2-3, with TRBD1 matching 8 bases. Germline CDR1 and CDR2: SEHNR and FQNEAQ (reference sequence). The junction had 4 bases not matched to a gene; V was cut back by 4 bases and J by 4 bases. The CDR3 contains 14 residues. Using reference TRBV7-9 and TRBJ2-3 for the parts outside the CDR3, the full variable domain is DTGVSQNPRHKITKRGQNVTFRCDPISEHNRLYWYRQTLGQGPEFLTYFQNEAQLEKSRLLSDRFSAERPKGSFSTLEIQRTEQGDSAMYLCASSSDRVADTQYFGPGTRLTVL.

This clone was recorded once. The CDR3 DNA reads TGTGCCAGCTCACCAAGTTTGGGTAACAGGGCCACTGAAGCTTTCTTT. This encodes CASSPSLGNRATEAFF. V usage is TRBV18 and J usage is TRBJ1-1, with D possibly TRBD1 on 6 matching bases. This CDR3 is built from 16 residues. Trimming left V 2 bases short and J 4 bases short, with 17 bases between. Germline loops: CDR1 KGHSH, CDR2 LQKENI.

This clone was found a few times. This chain connects TRBV29-1 to TRBJ1-2; the match to TRBD1 covers 7 bases. V shed 5 bases and J 8 bases; nucleotides not matched to a gene: 8. Looked up from germline, CDR1 is SQVTM and CDR2 is ANQGSEA. This CDR3 comprises 12 residues. The CDR3 region is CSVSGGSYGYTF. The DNA of the CDR3 is TGCAGCGTTTCAGGGGGTTCTTACGGCTACACCTTC.

The chain is built from TRBV12-5 and TRBJ2-5, with D perhaps matching TRBD2 (7 bases). The germline V gene encodes CDR1 LGHNT and CDR2 FRNRAP. The CDR3 sequence is 15 residues long. Trimming removed 7 bases from V and 2 bases from J, with 17 bases in between. This CDR3 is CASARGGGVQETQYF. CDR3 bases: TGTGCTAGTGCTCGCGGGGGCGGGGTGCAAGAGACCCAGTACTTC.

The genes are TRBV18 and TRBJ1-6; D is possibly TRBD1 (6 bases). The CDR3 covers 15 residues. The germline CDR1 and CDR2 sequences are KGHSH and LQKENI. V shed 8 bases and J shed 9 bases, with 20 bases lying between them. The CDR3 sequence: CASAGTTNSGSPLHF. The CDR3 region has the DNA TGTGCCAGCGCAGGGACAACTAATTCGGGTTCACCCCTCCACTTT.

The chain has TRBV7-9 and TRBJ2-5; 11 positions agree with TRBD2. The CDR3 length is 17 residues. V trimming: 3 bases; J trimming: 3 bases; junction bases outside the gene matches: 9. CDR1 is SEHNR and CDR2 is FQNEAQ in the germline V gene (reference sequence). CDR3 coding DNA: TGTGCCAGCAGCTTCGGAATTAGCGGGGGGGCAGAAGAGACCCAGTACTTC. It translates to CASSFGISGGAEETQYF.

This chain uses TRBV7-2 with TRBJ1-6, with 7 bases aligning to TRBD1. V trimming: 3 bases; J trimming: 10 bases; junction bases outside the gene matches: 6. Germline-derived CDR1 and CDR2 are SGHTA and FQGNSA. The CDR3 sequence is 14 residues long. The CDR3 DNA follows: TGTGCCAGCAGCTTGGGACAGTTAACCTCACCCCTCCACTTT. Amino acids: CASSLGQLTSPLHF.

The rearrangement links TRBV7-2 to TRBJ2-7; perhaps TRBD2 as D (6 bases). CDR1 and CDR2 from the germline V gene are SGHTA and FQGNSA. V lost 5 bases and J 2 bases, leaving 13 bases between the germline ends. The CDR3 sequence is 14 residues long. The CDR3 loop reads CASSALEGPYEQYF. CDR3 DNA sequence: TGTGCCAGCAGCGCACTGGAGGGACCCTACGAGCAGTACTTC. Drawing the rest from reference TRBV7-2 and TRBJ2-7, the complete variable domain is GAGVSQSPSNKVTEKGKDVELRCDPISGHTALYWYRQSLGQGLEFLIYFQGNSAPDKSGLPSDRFSAERTGGSVSTLTIQRTQQEDSAVYLCASSALEGPYEQYFGPGTRLTVT.

This clone was recorded at least ten times. The gene calls are TRBV9 and TRBJ2-7; 7 bases match TRBD1. Germline V lookup: CDR1 SGDLS, CDR2 YYNGEE. This CDR3 has 14 residues. V trimming: 4 bases; J trimming: 2 bases; junction bases outside the gene matches: 6. The CDR3 DNA reads TGTGCCAGCAGCCCCCGGGACAGCGCCTACGAGCAGTACTTC. Its protein is CASSPRDSAYEQYF.

This chain uses TRBV28 with TRBJ2-1; 8 nucleotides align to TRBD2. Germline CDR1 MDHEN, CDR2 SYDVKM. This CDR3 has 13 residues. J gave up 8 bases and V 6 bases, and 6 bases lay outside the gene matches. For the CDR3, the DNA is TGTGCCAGCAGCGGCGGGGGGTACGATGAGCAGTTCTTC. Its translation: CASSGGGYDEQFF.

V gene TRBV7-2 combines with J gene TRBJ2-7; the match to TRBD2 covers 7 bases. The CDR3 spans 17 residues. The germline V gene encodes CDR1 SGHTA and CDR2 FQGNSA. The J segment lost 5 bases and the V segment lost 1 base, leaving 14 bases of the junction unmatched. The CDR3 is CASSLVWGGISVNEQYF. In nucleotides, the CDR3 is TGTGCCAGCAGCTTAGTTTGGGGGGGGATAAGTGTCAACGAGCAGTACTTC.

The CDR3 nucleotides are TGTGCCACCCAACCTGGCCCGGGACAGGGGAACTATGGCTACACCTTC. It encodes CATQPGPGQGNYGYTF. The J gene is TRBJ1-2, the V gene TRBV24-1; 10 nucleotides line up with TRBD1. With 9 bases clipped from V and 2 bases from J, the junction kept 11 bases outside the gene matches. The CDR3 loop spans 16 amino acids. Germline lookup yields CDR1 KGHDR and CDR2 SFDVKD.

The chain is built from TRBV6-5 and TRBJ1-3; 7 bases are a match to TRBD1. The CDR3 totals 13 residues. CDR1 and CDR2 (germline): MNHEY, SVGAGI. The ends lost 7 bases at V and 2 bases at J; junction bases unmatched: 2. This CDR3 reads CASTDRAGNTIYF. The CDR3 DNA reads as TGTGCCAGCACCGACAGGGCTGGAAACACCATATATTTT.

The chain recombines TRBV7-9 with TRBJ1-5, with D tentatively TRBD1 (6 bases). Looked up from germline, CDR1 is SEHNR and CDR2 is FQNEAQ (reference sequence). CDR3 length equals 15 residues. V lost 6 bases, J lost 6 bases, and 18 bases lay in between. The CDR3 protein is CASRNTGSKGQPQHF. DNA of the CDR3: TGTGCCAGCAGAAATACAGGGAGTAAGGGTCAGCCCCAGCATTTT.

V gene TRBV7-6 combines with J gene TRBJ2-7, with TRBD2 matching 7 bases. V lost 0 bases to trimming and J lost 3 bases; unmatched junction nucleotides: 2. Per the germline V gene, CDR1 is SGHVS and CDR2 is FNYEAQ. The CDR3 contains 14 residues. For the CDR3, the DNA is TGTGCCAGCAGCTTAGCGACTAGCAGCTACGAGCAGTACTTC. This translates into CASSLATSSYEQYF.

The V call is TRBV6-5, the J call TRBJ2-2, with 9 bases aligning to TRBD1. Germline loops: CDR1 MNHEY, CDR2 SVGAGI. The V segment lost 6 bases and the J segment 5 bases; nucleotides outside the gene matches: 7. This CDR3 spans 15 amino acids. Here the CDR3 DNA reads TGTGCCAGCAGCACAGGGGGCTTGGGAACCGGGGAGCTGTTTTTT. Protein product: CASSTGGLGTGELFF.

J is TRBJ1-2 and V is TRBV29-1; 9 nucleotides agree with TRBD1. Per germline, CDR1 SQVTM and CDR2 ANQGSEA. The junction had 7 bases not matched to a gene; V was cut back by 4 bases and J by 4 bases. The CDR3 extends over 14 amino acids. DNA for the CDR3: TGCAGCGTTGGGCCGGGACAGGGTACCTATGGCTACACCTTC. Translation: CSVGPGQGTYGYTF. Filled out from reference TRBV29-1 and TRBJ1-2, the complete variable domain reads SAVISQKPSRDICQRGTSLTIQCQVDSQVTMMFWYRQQPGQSLTLIATANQGSEATYESGFVIDKFPISRPNLTFSTLTVSNMSPEDSSIYLCSVGPGQGTYGYTFGSGTRLTVV.

This chain connects TRBV6-6 to TRBJ2-5; D is perhaps TRBD2 (7 bases). The CDR3 is made up of 15 amino acids. Germline V gene data show CDR1 as MNHNY and CDR2 as SVGAGI (reference sequence). Trimming stripped 6 bases from V and 5 bases from J, with 19 bases between. DNA for the CDR3: TGTGCCAGCAGCCAAGGGGGGGCTGTACCCGAGACCCAGTACTTC. Encoded protein: CASSQGGAVPETQYF.

This chain uses TRBV14 with TRBJ2-7, with TRBD1 identical over 9 bases. From germline, CDR1 is SGHDN and CDR2 FVKESK. The CDR3 length is 16 residues. With V trimmed by 4 bases and J by 3 bases, 10 bases remained unmatched. CDR3 residues: CASSPRVGTGIYEQYF. The CDR3 DNA reads as TGTGCCAGCAGCCCGCGAGTCGGGACAGGGATCTACGAGCAGTACTTC. The full variable domain, completed using reference TRBV14 and TRBJ2-7, is EAGVTQFPSHSVIEKGQTVTLRCDPISGHDNLYWYRRVMGKEIKFLLHFVKESKQDESGMPNNRFLAERTGGTYSTLKVQPAELEDSGVYFCASSPRVGTGIYEQYFGPGTRLTVT.

The rearrangement uses TRBV18 and TRBJ1-6, with TRBD1 matching over 9 bases. With 3 bases clipped from V and 10 bases from J, the junction kept 7 bases outside the gene matches. This CDR3 contains 15 residues. CDR1 and CDR2 (germline): KGHSH, LQKENI. CDR3: CASSPGGQGNSPLHF. For the CDR3, the DNA is TGTGCCAGCTCACCCGGGGGACAGGGAAACTCACCCCTCCACTTT.

This clone is a singleton in its sample. The chain has TRBV5-6 and TRBJ1-1; D unclear. Trimming stripped 3 bases from V and 3 bases from J, with 12 bases between. Per the germline V gene, CDR1 is SGHDT and CDR2 is YYEEEE. The CDR3 runs 14 residues. In DNA form, the CDR3 reads TGTGCCAGCAGCTCATACAACAGCTACACTGAAGCTTTCTTT. Its translation is CASSSYNSYTEAFF. Using reference TRBV5-6 and TRBJ1-1 for the parts outside the CDR3, the full variable domain is DAGVTQSPTHLIKTRGQQVTLRCSPKSGHDTVSWYQQALGQGPQFIFQYYEEEERQRGNFPDRFSGHQFPNYSSELNVNALLLGDSALYLCASSSYNSYTEAFFGQGTRLTVV.

This clone was counted between two and nine times. This chain joins TRBV4-3 and TRBJ2-2; D is perhaps TRBD1 (5 bases). The germline gives CDR1 LGHNA, CDR2 YSLEER. The V end was cut by 1 base, the J end by 4 bases, with 10 bases between. The CDR3 is made up of 15 amino acids. The CDR3 region has the DNA TGCGCCAGCAGCCAAGGCCTGACAGTCACCGGGGAGCTGTTTTTT. Translation: CASSQGLTVTGELFF.